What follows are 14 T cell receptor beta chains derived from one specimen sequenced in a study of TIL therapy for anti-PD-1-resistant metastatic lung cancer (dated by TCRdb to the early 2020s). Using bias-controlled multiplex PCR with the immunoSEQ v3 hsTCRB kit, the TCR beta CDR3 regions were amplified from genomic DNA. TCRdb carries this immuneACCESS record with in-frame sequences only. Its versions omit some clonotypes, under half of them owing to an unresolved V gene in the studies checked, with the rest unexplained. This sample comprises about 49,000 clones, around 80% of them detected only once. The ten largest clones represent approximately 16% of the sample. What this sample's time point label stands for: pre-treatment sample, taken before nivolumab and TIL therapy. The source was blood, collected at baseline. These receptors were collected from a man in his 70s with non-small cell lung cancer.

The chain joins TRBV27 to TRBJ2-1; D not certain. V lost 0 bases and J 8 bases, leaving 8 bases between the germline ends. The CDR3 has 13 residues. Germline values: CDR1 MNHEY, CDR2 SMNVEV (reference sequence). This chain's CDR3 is CASSLSSLHEQFF. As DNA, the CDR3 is TGTGCCAGCAGTTTATCTTCGCTCCATGAGCAGTTCTTC.

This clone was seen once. The CDR3 here is CASSFRQGASSGELFF. CDR3 nucleotides: TGCGCCAGCAGCTTCAGACAGGGGGCCTCCAGCGGGGAGCTGTTTTTT. The rearrangement links TRBV5-1 to TRBJ2-2; 10 bases are a match to TRBD1. The germline V gene has CDR1 SGHRS and CDR2 YFSETQ. V shed 2 bases and J 7 bases; nucleotides not matched to a gene: 8. The CDR3 is 16 amino acids.

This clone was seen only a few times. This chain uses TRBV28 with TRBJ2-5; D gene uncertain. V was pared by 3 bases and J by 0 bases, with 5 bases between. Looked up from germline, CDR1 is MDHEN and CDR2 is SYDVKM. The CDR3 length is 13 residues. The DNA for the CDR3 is TGTGCCAGCAGTTTCAGGTACCAAGAGACCCAGTACTTC. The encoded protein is CASSFRYQETQYF.

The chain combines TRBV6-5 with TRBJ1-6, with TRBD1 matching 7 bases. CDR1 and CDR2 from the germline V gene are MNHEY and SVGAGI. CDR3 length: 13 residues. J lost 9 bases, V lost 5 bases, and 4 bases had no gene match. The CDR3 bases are TGTGCCAGCAGTCAAGGGGGCCGTTCACCCCTCCACTTT. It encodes CASSQGGRSPLHF.

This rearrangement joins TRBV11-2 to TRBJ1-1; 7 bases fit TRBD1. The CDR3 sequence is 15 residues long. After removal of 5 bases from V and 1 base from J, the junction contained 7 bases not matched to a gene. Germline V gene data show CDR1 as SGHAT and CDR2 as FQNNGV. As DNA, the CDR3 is TGTGCCAGCAGCCGACGACAGGGAGGGAACACTGAAGCTTTCTTT. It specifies CASSRRQGGNTEAFF.

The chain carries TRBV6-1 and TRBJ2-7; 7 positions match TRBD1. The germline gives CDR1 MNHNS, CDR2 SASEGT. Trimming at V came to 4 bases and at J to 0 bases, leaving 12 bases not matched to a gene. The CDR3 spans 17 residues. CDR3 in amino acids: CASSARRGTASSYEQYF. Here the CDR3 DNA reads TGTGCCAGCAGTGCCCGAAGGGGGACAGCGTCCTCCTACGAGCAGTACTTC.

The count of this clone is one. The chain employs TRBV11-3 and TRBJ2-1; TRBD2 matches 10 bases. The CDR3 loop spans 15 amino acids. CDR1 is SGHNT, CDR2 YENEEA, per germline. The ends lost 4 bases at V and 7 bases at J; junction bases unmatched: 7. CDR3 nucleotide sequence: TGTGCCAGCAGCTCCTTCGGGACTAGCGAAAATGAGCAGTTCTTC. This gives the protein CASSSFGTSENEQFF.

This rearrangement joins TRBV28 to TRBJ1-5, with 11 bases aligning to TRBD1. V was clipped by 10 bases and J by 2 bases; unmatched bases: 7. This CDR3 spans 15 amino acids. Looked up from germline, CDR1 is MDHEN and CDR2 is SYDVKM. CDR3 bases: TGTGCCACTTGGACAGGGGGCTTGGGCAATCAGCCCCAGCATTTT. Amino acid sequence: CATWTGGLGNQPQHF.

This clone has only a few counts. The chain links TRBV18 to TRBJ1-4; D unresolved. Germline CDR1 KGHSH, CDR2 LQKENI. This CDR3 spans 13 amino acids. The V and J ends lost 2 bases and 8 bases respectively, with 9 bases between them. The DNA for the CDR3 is TGTGCCAGCTCACCAGGACTTGAAGAAAAACTGTTTTTT. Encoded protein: CASSPGLEEKLFF.

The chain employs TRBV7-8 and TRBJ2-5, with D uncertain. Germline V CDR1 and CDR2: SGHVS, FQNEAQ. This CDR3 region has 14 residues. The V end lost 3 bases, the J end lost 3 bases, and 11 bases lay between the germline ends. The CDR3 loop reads CASSLRGGEETQYF. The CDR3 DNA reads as TGTGCCAGCAGCTTGAGAGGTGGAGAAGAGACCCAGTACTTC.

CDR3 in DNA: TGTGCCAGCAGTTCTAGGGGTTTCGAGCAGTACTTC. It is translated as CASSSRGFEQYF. The chain is built from TRBV6-5 and TRBJ2-5, with TRBD1 as a possible D gene (5 bases). The J call may be faulty, since TRBJ2-7 better matches the DNA end. The CDR3 length is 12 residues. From germline, CDR1 is MNHEY and CDR2 SVGAGI.

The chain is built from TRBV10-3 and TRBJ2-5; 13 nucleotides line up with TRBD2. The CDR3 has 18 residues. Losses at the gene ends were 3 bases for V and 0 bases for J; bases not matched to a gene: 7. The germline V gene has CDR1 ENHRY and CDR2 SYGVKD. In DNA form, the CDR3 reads TGTGCCATCAGTGAAGGGCTCGGACTAGCGGGAGACCAAGAGACCCAGTACTTC. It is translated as CAISEGLGLAGDQETQYF.

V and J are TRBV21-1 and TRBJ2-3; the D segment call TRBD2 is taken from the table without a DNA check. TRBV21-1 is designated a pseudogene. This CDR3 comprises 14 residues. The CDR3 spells CASSSRDSTDTQYF. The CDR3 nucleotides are TGTGCCAGCAGCAGCCGGGACTCCACAGATACGCAGTATTTT.

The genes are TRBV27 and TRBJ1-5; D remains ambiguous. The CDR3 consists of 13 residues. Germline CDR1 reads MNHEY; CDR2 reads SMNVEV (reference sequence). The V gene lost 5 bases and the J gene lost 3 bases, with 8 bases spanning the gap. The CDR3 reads CASSMSANQPQHF. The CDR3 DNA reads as TGTGCCAGCAGTATGTCGGCCAATCAGCCCCAGCATTTT.